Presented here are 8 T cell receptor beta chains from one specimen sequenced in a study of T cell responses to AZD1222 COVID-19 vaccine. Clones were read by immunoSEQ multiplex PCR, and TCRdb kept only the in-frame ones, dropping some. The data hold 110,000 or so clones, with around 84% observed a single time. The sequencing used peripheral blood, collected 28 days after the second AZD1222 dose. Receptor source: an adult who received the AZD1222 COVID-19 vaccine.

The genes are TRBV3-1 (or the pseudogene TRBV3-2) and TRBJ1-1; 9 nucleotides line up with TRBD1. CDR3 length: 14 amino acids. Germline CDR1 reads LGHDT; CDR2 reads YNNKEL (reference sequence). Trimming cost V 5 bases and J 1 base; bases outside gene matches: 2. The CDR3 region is CASSWGQGNTEAFF. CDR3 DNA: TGTGCCAGCAGCTGGGGACAGGGGAACACTGAAGCTTTCTTT.

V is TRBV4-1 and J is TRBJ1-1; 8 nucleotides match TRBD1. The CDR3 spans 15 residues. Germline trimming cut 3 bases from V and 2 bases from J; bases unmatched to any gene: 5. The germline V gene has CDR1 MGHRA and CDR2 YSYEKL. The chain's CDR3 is CASSQRTGTNTEAFF. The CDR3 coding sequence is TGCGCCAGCAGCCAGCGGACAGGGACTAACACTGAAGCTTTCTTT.

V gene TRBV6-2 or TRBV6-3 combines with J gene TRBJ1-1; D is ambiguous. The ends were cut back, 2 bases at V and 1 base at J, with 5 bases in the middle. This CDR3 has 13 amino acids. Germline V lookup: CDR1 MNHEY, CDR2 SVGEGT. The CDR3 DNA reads TGTGCCAGCAGTTACACATCGAACACTGAAGCTTTCTTT. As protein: CASSYTSNTEAFF.

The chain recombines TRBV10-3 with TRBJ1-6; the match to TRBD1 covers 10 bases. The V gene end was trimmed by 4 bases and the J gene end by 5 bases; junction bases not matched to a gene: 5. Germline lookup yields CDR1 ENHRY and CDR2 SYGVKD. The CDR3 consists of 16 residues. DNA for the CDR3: TGTGCCATCAGTGGGGGCGGGACAGGGGATAATTCACCCCTCCACTTT. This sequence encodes CAISGGGTGDNSPLHF.

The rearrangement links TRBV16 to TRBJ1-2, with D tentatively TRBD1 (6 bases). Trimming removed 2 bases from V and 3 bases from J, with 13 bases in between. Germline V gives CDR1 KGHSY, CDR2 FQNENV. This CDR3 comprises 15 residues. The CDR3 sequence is CASSQGQGLDYGYTF. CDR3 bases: TGTGCCAGCAGCCAAGGGCAGGGGCTCGACTATGGCTACACCTTC.

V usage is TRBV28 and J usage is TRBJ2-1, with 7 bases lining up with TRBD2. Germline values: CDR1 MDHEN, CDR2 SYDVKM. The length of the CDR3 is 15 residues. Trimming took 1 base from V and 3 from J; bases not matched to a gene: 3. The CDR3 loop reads CASSLFGGSYNEQFF. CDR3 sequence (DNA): TGTGCCAGCAGTTTATTCGGCGGGAGCTACAATGAGCAGTTCTTC.

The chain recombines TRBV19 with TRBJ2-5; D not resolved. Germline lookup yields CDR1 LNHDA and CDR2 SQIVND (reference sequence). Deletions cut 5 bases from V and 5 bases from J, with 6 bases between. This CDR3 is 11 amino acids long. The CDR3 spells CASSRWETQYF. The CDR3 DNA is TGTGCCAGTAGTCGGTGGGAGACCCAGTACTTC.

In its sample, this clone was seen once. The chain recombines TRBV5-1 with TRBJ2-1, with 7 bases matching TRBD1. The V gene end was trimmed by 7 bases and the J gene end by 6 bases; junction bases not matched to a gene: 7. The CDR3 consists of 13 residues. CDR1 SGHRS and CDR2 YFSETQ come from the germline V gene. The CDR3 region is CASSDRAGNEQFF. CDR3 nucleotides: TGCGCCAGCTCAGACAGGGCGGGCAATGAGCAGTTCTTC.